The clone carrying this T cell receptor (beta chain) has only a few counts. The sample is drawn from a study of blood T cell repertoires in COVID-19. The wider study: Researchers got acute and convalescent COVID-19 samples from the United States, Italy and Spain. PBMCs, B-cell-depleted T cells, or T cells provided the cDNA or gDNA that made up the material.

In the original workflow: Estimated nucleated cell counts came from reference gene primer amplification. Libraries were prepared by immunoSEQ multiplex PCR; TCRdb keeps only in-frame clonotypes and omits some of them. The D gene and trimming were derived from the DNA, and the V and J assignments and clone size from that table. The sample lists some 110,000 clones; about four fifths were seen once. The CDR3 length is 13 residues. Between the trimmed V and J ends, which lost 7 bases and 4 bases, there was a span of 16 bases. Germline-derived CDR1 and CDR2 are SQVTM and ANQGSEA. This clonotype was sampled from a man aged 55 to 70 with active or convalescent COVID-19. The rearrangement links TRBV29-1 to TRBJ1-1; maybe TRBD1 (5 bases). The material sequenced was peripheral blood. The CDR3, as DNA: TGCAGCGCCTTTCCCAGGGTGGGCACTGAAGCTTTCTTT. It codes for CSAFPRVGTEAFF.